This section outlines one T cell receptor beta chain sequence together with its context. As yet, its antigen is unknown. Together with a sample-barcoded 5' primer, a J-beta primer mix was included in a second PCR lasting roughly 6 to 12 cycles. TCRdb processed the 5' RACE reads anew with MiXCR; each CDR3 protein has one entry. This sample yields some 700,000 distinct CDR3 sequences, of which 22% are seen a single time; around 22% belongs to the top ten. These data are taken from a study of blood T cells in healthy people across ages. Study-level findings and limits: Changes seen in expanded clonotypes were possibly confounded by donor CMV status left unknown. PBMC samples, being unsorted, prevented any conclusive comparison of naive and antigen-experienced cells. Age brought a roughly linear fall in TCR beta diversity measured per million T cells.

The trim removed 5 bases at V and 2 bases at J, leaving 9 bases unmatched. The length of the CDR3 is 15 residues. Germline V gene lookup returns CDR1 SGHRS and CDR2 YFSETQ. This sequence originates from a man between 65 and 85 years old in good health. This chain links TRBV5-1 with TRBJ1-2; the match to TRBD1 covers 7 bases. Sequencing input: blood. CDR3 nucleotide sequence: TGCGCCAGCAGAGTCCTGGGACAGACCAACTATGGCTACACCTTC. Amino acid sequence: CASRVLGQTNYGYTF.